This T cell receptor beta chain comes out of a study of OX40 agonist ivuxolimab in advanced cancers. Method: immunoSEQ multiplex PCR; TCRdb's copy keeps in-frame clones and lacks some. This table holds approximately 90,000 clones, 80% to 90% found once. V lost 4 bases to trimming and J lost 9 bases, with 18 bases between them. Looked up from germline, CDR1 is MGHDK and CDR2 is SYGVNS. The CDR3 contains 14 residues. The clonotype originates from an adult with an advanced solid tumor such as melanoma, head and neck, liver or kidney cancer. The V and J genes are TRBV25-1 and TRBJ2-5; perhaps D is TRBD1 or TRBD2 (5 bases each). Sequencing used CD4+ or CD8+ T cells sorted from blood, obtained in a trial of the OX40 agonist ivuxolimab. CDR3 in DNA: TGTGCCAGCAGTGGCCTCACAGGTCTGGGAGCCCAGTACTTC. This codes for CASSGLTGLGAQYF.